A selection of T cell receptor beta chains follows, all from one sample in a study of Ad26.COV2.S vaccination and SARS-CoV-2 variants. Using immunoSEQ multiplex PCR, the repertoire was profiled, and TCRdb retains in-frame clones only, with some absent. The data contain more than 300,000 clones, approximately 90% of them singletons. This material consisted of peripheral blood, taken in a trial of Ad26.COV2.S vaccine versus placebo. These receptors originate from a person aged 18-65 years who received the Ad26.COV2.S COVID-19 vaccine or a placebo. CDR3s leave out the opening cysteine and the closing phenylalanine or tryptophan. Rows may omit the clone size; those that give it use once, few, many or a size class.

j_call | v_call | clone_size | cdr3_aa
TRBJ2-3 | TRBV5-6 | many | ASTPGEASTDTQY
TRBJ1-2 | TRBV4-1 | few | ASSQDGRNYGYT
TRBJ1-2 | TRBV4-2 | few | ASSRDHYGYT
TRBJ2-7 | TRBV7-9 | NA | ASSSSPGQGRYEQY
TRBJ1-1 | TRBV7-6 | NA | ASSSQTDRAAF
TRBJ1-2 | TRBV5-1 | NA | ASSQFLLPSTNNYGYT
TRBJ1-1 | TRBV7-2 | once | ASSLTGGTEAF
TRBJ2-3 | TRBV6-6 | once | ASRELGQRRTDTQY
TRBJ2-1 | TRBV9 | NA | ASSVMGAGGTGTNNEQF
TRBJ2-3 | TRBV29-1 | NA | SVERDIIDTQY
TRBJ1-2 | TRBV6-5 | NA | ASRQTNYGYT
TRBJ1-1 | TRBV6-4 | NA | ASSPDTNTEAF
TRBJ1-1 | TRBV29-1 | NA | SVEENPGYTEAF
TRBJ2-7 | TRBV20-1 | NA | SAKQPYEQY
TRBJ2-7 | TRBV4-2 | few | ASSQEPDAYYEQY
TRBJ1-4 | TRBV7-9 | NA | ASSQVGEDEKLF
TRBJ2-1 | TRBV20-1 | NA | SARQYNEQF